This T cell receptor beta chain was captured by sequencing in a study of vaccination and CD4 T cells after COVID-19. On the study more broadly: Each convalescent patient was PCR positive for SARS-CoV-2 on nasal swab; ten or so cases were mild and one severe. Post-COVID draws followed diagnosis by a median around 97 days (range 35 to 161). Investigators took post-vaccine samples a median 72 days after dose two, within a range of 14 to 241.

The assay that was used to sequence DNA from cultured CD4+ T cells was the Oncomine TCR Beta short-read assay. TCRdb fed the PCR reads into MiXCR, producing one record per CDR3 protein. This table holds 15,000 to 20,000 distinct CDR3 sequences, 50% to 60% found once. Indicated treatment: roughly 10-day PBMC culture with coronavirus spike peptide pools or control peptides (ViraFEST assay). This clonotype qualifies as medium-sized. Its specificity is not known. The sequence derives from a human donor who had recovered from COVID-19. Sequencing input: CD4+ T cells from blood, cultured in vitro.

For the CDR3, the DNA is TGTGCCAGCAGATCATCCCTCGGGTCCCAGTACTTC. Its protein product is CASRSSLGSQYF. The chain couples TRBV7-2 to TRBJ2-5; no clear D. CDR1 is SGHTA and CDR2 is FQGNSA in the germline V gene. The CDR3 spans 12 residues. V shed 6 bases and J shed 9 bases, with 14 bases lying between them.